This T cell receptor (beta chain) comes out of a study of shared T cell receptors in the human thymus. TCRdb's table, derived via immunoSEQ multiplex PCR, lists solely in-frame clones and lacks some. The table has 640,000 or so clones, 87% seen once; the top ten hold approximately 0.0097%. CDR3 size: 17 residues. In germline, CDR1 is SGHVS, CDR2 FNYEAQ. Trimming shortened V by 0 bases and J by 5 bases, and 14 bases separated the two germline ends. Notes on this clone: Other DNA sequences within the sample encode an identical CDR3.

This sample also belongs to another study, concerning human thymus T cells. That report adds: Thymic samples were excised during corrective heart operations. Related research examined unrelated individuals and reported that their thymic repertoires overlapped highly.

This rearrangement joins TRBV7-6 to TRBJ1-6; tentative D call: TRBD1 (5 bases). The TCR sequence derives from a boy younger than two with a congenital heart defect. Sequencing was performed on thymocytes. This chain's CDR3 is CASSLARPGHNNSPLHF. CDR3 DNA sequence: TGTGCCAGCAGCTTAGCGCGGCCAGGACATAATAATTCACCCCTCCACTTT.